This T cell receptor (beta chain) was recovered during a study of blood T cells in healthy people across ages. The CDR3 covers 13 residues. Trimming removed 5 bases at V and 5 bases at J, with 9 bases between. CDR1 and CDR2 (germline): SGHAT, FQNNGV. With a J-beta primer mix and a sample-barcoded 5' primer, a second PCR ran roughly 6 to 11 cycles. TCRdb processed the 5' RACE reads anew with MiXCR; each CDR3 protein has one entry. The sample consists of about 1,500,000 distinct CDR3 sequences, about 43% of them appearing once. This clonotype was detected only a few times. Antigen unknown. Whole-study results and caveats: Getting older went along with TCR beta diversity per million T cells dropping roughly linearly.

Sequencing was performed on blood. The source of this sequence is a woman younger than 35 in good health. This chain uses TRBV11-2 with TRBJ2-2; D is unresolved. This chain's CDR3 is CASSRHSTGELFF. The CDR3 bases are TGTGCCAGCAGCAGACACAGTACCGGGGAGCTGTTTTTT.